These T cell receptor beta chains were read from a single sample in a study of CD8+ T cells in alopecia areata. Assay: immunoSEQ multiplex PCR; the TCRdb copy retains only in-frame clones and omits some. This table has some 160,000 clones, 62% appearing once. The source material was CD8+ T cells sorted from blood. The origin of the receptors is a human donor in good health. CDR3s leave out the opening cysteine and the closing phenylalanine or tryptophan.

V gene	CDR3 protein
TRBV4-1	ASSQARREKLF
TRBV4-2	ASSQRQGLNTEAF
TRBV20-1	SARVGAEAF
TRBV4-1	ASSQDRGSEQF
TRBV7-9	ASSPTQGLAAYEQY
TRBV27	ASRTGGIAYEQY
TRBV7-9	ASSPWDGYEQY
TRBV4-1	ASSPTGTEAF
TRBV23-1	ASSQRDRKNEKLF
TRBV29-1	SVELRGHGGGHTEAF
TRBV11-2	ASSFRGIPASGSSDTQY
TRBV29-1	SVRAGPYNEQF
TRBV27	ASSLAGPPYEQY
TRBV5-1	ASAIGGQANEKLF
TRBV29-1	SAYFSQGPEHHSTDTQY
TRBV5-1	ASSLPRGGARNEQF
TRBV19	ASSIEGGEQF
TRBV29-1	SVETRSHGYT
TRBV7-9	ASSLVAGTYGYT
TRBV5-6	ASSLELAGGFYGYT
TRBV5-6	ASSLDGGSVDEQF
TRBV7-9	ASSLGAEETQY
TRBV5-6	ASSPGDYEQY
TRBV19	AIYADTEAF
TRBV29-1	SQGASGTDTQY
TRBV29-1	SVGNGGTGELF
TRBV2	ASTLLAGRREY
TRBV7-9	ASSLPGTQY
TRBV4-2	ASRTGTGSLTDTQY
TRBV27	ASRTGVTEAF
TRBV7-9	ASGEGDTEAF
TRBV5-6	ASSLVLAGESDTQY
TRBV2	ASVRLVLTDTQY
TRBV29-1	SAGTVGNTIY
TRBV4-2	ASSQEGRGAGEETQY
TRBV4-1	ASSQVAGTRSYEQY
TRBV7-2	ASSLGPWDRGDEQF
TRBV4-1	ASSPASGRDEQY
TRBV29-1	SVEVRSGRAQYNEQF
TRBV4-1	ASSQEGSRGGNEQF
TRBV11-2	ASSAGEGADTQY
TRBV10-3	AIGGTGGFGANVLT
TRBV2	ASSVPDRDYNEQF
TRBV13	ASSSSRQGVSEAF
TRBV9	ASSSGTENYGYT
TRBV29-1	SVEGGQLLEAF